One T cell receptor (beta chain) is described in this entry. Grouping used clinical history reported by participants in a survey and questionnaire. In the authors' workflow: Reference gene primer amplification yielded estimated nucleated cell counts. Generated by immunoSEQ multiplex PCR, the TCRdb table keeps only in-frame clones and is missing some. D and trimming were read from the DNA, whereas the V and J calls and clone size are those reported in that table. The sample lists 470,000 or so clones; roughly 87% were seen once. Germline CDR1 reads MNHEY; CDR2 reads SVGAGI. Trimming took 2 bases from V and 10 from J; bases not matched to a gene: 8. This CDR3 region has 15 residues. The entry originates in a study of blood T cell repertoires in COVID-19. On the study more broadly: Acute and convalescent COVID-19 specimens originated in the United States, Italy and Spain. Sample material is recorded as cDNA or gDNA derived from T cells, B-cell-depleted T cells, or PBMCs.

This chain connects TRBV6-5 to TRBJ1-6; 7 bases agree with TRBD1. The sample comprised PBMCs or T cells enriched from blood (not recorded which). The source is a woman between 18 and 29 years old with acute COVID-19. Here the CDR3 reads CASSYRQGLSSPLHF. The CDR3 DNA is TGTGCCAGCAGTTACAGACAGGGCTTAAGCTCACCCCTCCACTTT.